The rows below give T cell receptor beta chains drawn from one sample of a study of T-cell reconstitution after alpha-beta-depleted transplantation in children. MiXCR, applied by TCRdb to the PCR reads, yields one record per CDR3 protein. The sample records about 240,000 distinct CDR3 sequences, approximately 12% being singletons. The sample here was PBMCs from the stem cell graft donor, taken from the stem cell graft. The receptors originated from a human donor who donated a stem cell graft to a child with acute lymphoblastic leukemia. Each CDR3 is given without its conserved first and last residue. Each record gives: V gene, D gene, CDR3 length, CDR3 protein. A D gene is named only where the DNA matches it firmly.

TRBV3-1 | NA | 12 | ASTATRHGAEQF
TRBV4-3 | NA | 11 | ASSRDGSYEQY
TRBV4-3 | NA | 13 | ASSLSGTANSPLH
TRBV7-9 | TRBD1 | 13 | ASSLENRGDSPLH
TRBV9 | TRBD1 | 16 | ASSGRQGGSSGGNTIY
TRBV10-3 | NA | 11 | AISVVSTDTQY
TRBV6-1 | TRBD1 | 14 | ASIQTPQGPPHGYT
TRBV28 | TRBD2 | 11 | ASSFSGSNEQY
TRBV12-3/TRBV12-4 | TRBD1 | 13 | ASRPQGSGNQPQH
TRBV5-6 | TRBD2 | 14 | ASSPPYGRVQETQY
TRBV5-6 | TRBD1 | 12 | ASSQRTGDTEAF
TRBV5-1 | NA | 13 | ASSPRQLYTDTQY
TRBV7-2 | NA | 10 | ASSLATGAQY
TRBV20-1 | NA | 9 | SASPVGELF
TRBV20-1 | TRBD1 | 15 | SARDPPGQGANNEQF
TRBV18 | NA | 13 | ASSPNHGNNQPQH
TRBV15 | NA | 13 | ATSRVASYSNEQF
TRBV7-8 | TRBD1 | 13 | ASSQPGQASGEQY
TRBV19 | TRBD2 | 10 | ASSTGLAEQF
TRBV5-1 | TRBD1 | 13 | ASGSPGGNLYGYT
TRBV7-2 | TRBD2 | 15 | ASSFIAGDPYTGELF
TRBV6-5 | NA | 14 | ASSSTLGRVTDTQY
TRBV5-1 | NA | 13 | ASSSDGSSYNEQF
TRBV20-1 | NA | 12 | SAGDSASNYGYT
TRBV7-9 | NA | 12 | ASSLDTGNEKLF
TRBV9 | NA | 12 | ASSFGGNNSPLH
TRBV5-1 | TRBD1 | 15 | ASSPRDRVRGTDTQY
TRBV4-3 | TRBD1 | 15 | ASSQGQGQHDLYGYT
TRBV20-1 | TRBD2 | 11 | SAEAGGSYEQY
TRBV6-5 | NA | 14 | ASSYSTLVRTGELF
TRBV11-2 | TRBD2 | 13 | ASSEGGLADETQY
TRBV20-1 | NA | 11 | SASATGREPQH
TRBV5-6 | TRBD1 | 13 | ASSFGQGSNSPLH
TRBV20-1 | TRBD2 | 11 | SAAGGSYNEQF
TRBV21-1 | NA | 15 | ASSTSSLPDGNTEAF
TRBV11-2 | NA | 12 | ASSRGPYNEKLF
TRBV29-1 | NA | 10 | SVGSSNYGYT
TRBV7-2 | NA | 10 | ASSFAGGELF
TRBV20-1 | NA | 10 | SEKGHTDTQY
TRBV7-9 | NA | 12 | ASSSPRAKNIQY
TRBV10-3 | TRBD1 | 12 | AISPTGSNQPQH
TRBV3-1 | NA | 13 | ASSQGARLNTEAF
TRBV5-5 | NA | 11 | ASSMTGSGELF
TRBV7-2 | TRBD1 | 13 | ASSLTGTGDYGYT
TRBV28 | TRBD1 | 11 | ASSFGTGAEAF
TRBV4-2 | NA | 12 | ASSQPTLTDTQY
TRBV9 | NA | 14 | ASSVALGVWANVLT